This TCR beta chain was sequenced during a study of metastatic and nonmetastatic thyroid tumors. Study-wide context: Comparison of repertoires was carried out across blood and tumor or nodule tissue from malignant and benign thyroid patients.

Study-level results: Versus benign nodules, malignant thyroid tumors reportedly had significantly higher TCR beta diversity, in blood and tumor.

Original processing notes: Across clinicopathological groups, CDR3 differences served as the basis for building a distant-metastasis classifier for papillary thyroid cancer. Through MiXCR, TCRdb re-clonotyped the PCR reads. The V and J calls and clone size come from TCRdb's table, not from the authors' own analysis. Of about 7,800 clones in the sample, 37% were seen once. No treatment had been given to any patient before thyroid surgery. Trimming removed 0 bases at V and 4 bases at J, with 7 bases between. The CDR3 loop spans 13 amino acids. The germline gives CDR1 SGHRS, CDR2 YFSETQ. In the case of this clone: Its antigen is undetermined.

The chain links TRBV5-1 to TRBJ2-5; D possibly uses TRBD1 or TRBD2 (6 bases each). The origin of this receptor is a female donor with papillary thyroid cancer or a benign thyroid nodule (not recorded which). Some clones in this sample may be carry-over from other donors' samples. The source material was tumor tissue. CDR3 in amino acids: CASSLGGAETQYF. The CDR3 DNA is TGCGCCAGCAGCTTGGGGGGGGCAGAGACCCAGTACTTC.